Listed below are T cell receptor beta chains from one sample, sequenced in a study of T cells in Graves' hyperthyroidism and ophthalmopathy. TCRdb analysed the multiplex PCR reads with MiXCR anew, one entry per CDR3 protein. The sample includes about 110,000 distinct CDR3 sequences, approximately 15% of them seen just once. Sequenced sample: blood. These receptors all stem from a woman in her forties or fifties with Graves' hyperthyroidism. CDR3s include the opening cysteine and the closing phenylalanine or tryptophan. D genes are given only for firm matches. Not every row has a clone size; where given, it reads once, few, many or a size class.

CDR3nt: TGTGCCAGCAGCGTAGCTACGAGGGGGACAGATACGCAGTATTTT; CDR3aa: CASSVATRGTDTQYF; v_gene: TRBV9; j_gene: TRBJ2-3; d_gene: -; abundance: many
CDR3nt: TGCAGTGCCTATGGGACTAGCGGGACCGATGAGCAGTTCTTC; CDR3aa: CSAYGTSGTDEQFF; v_gene: TRBV20-1; j_gene: TRBJ2-1; d_gene: TRBD2; abundance: few
CDR3nt: TGTGCCAGCACCCCCCTGGGTTCCGCCCCGAACACTGAAGCTCTCTTT; CDR3aa: CASTPLGSAPNTEALF; v_gene: TRBV7-9; j_gene: TRBJ1-1; d_gene: -; abundance: many
CDR3nt: TGTGCCAGCAGTTACTCAGGAGAATACGAGCAGTACTTC; CDR3aa: CASSYSGEYEQYF; v_gene: TRBV6-5; j_gene: TRBJ2-7; d_gene: -; abundance: once
CDR3nt: TGTGCCAGCAGTTTGAACAGGCGGACGGGCTACACCTTC; CDR3aa: CASSLNRRTGYTF; v_gene: TRBV27; j_gene: TRBJ1-2; d_gene: -; abundance: many
CDR3nt: TGTGCCAGCAGCAGCGCCGGGACAATGAACACCGGGGAGCTGTTTTTT; CDR3aa: CASSSAGTMNTGELFF; v_gene: TRBV7-3; j_gene: TRBJ2-2; d_gene: -; abundance: few
CDR3nt: TGTGCCAGCAGCTTAGCCCAGGAGGAAGCTTTCTTT; CDR3aa: CASSLAQEEAFF; v_gene: TRBV11-1; j_gene: TRBJ1-1; d_gene: -; abundance: many
CDR3nt: TGCAGCGCCCTAACCCGGAGGGCCAAAGAGACCCAGTACTTC; CDR3aa: CSALTRRAKETQYF; v_gene: TRBV29-1; j_gene: TRBJ2-5; d_gene: -; abundance: few
CDR3nt: TGTGCCAGTAGTATAGGGGGGGCCCCCAATGAGCAGTTCTTC; CDR3aa: CASSIGGAPNEQFF; v_gene: TRBV19; j_gene: TRBJ2-1; d_gene: -; abundance: -
CDR3nt: TGTGCCAGCAGTTTCCACACTGAAGCTTTCTTT; CDR3aa: CASSFHTEAFF; v_gene: TRBV2; j_gene: TRBJ1-1; d_gene: -; abundance: -
CDR3nt: TGTGCCAGCAGCGTAGAGCAGGTGACGGAGCAGTTCTTC; CDR3aa: CASSVEQVTEQFF; v_gene: TRBV9; j_gene: TRBJ2-1; d_gene: -; abundance: many
CDR3nt: TGCAGCGTCACCGGGACAGGGGAAGAGACCCAGTACTTC; CDR3aa: CSVTGTGEETQYF; v_gene: TRBV29-1; j_gene: TRBJ2-5; d_gene: TRBD1; abundance: many